This T cell receptor (beta chain) was sequenced during a study of T cells in Graves' hyperthyroidism and ophthalmopathy. Amplified TCR beta CDR3 regions derived from RNA transcripts. A first-round RT-PCR of the TCR CDR3 used the HTBI primer set. TCRdb fed the multiplex PCR reads into MiXCR, producing one record per CDR3 protein. This sample has a few hundred thousand distinct CDR3 sequences, with roughly 14% found just once. The CDR3 is 14 amino acids. In germline, CDR1 is SGHVS, CDR2 FQNEAQ. Trimming pared 5 bases from V and 3 bases from J, leaving 13 bases between. This clonotype was observed a handful of times. Its antigen remains unidentified. General study results and limits: Progression to ophthalmopathy was predicted a median of roughly seven months early.

This receptor was obtained from a woman under 30 with Graves' hyperthyroidism. The sample taken for sequencing was blood. The V call is TRBV7-8, the J call TRBJ1-2, with no clear D. In nucleotides, the CDR3 is TGTGCCAGCAGCCCAGACTCCGGTGACTATGGCTACACCTTC. Its translation is CASSPDSGDYGYTF.